Below are 18 T cell receptor beta chains sequenced from a single sample in a study of blood T cell repertoires in COVID-19. Clones were sequenced by immunoSEQ multiplex PCR, and TCRdb holds only the in-frame ones, with some missing. This sample has 160,000 or so clones, with roughly 87% found just once. Sequencing input: peripheral blood. Receptors were obtained from an older woman who had recovered from COVID-19.

The rearrangement uses TRBV6-5 and TRBJ1-4, with D perhaps matching TRBD1 (5 bases). Germline V CDR1 and CDR2: MNHEY, SVGAGI. The length of the CDR3 is 12 residues. V shed 9 bases and J shed 8 bases, with 13 bases lying between them. This CDR3 is CARGEGDEKLFF. The CDR3 DNA sequence: TGTGCCAGGGGGGAGGGTGACGAAAAACTGTTTTTT.

Only one count was recorded for this clone. The chain recombines TRBV7-2 with TRBJ2-1, with 7 bases identical to TRBD2. V trimming: 4 bases; J trimming: 3 bases; junction bases outside the gene matches: 6. The CDR3 is 15 residues long. The germline V gene has CDR1 SGHTA and CDR2 FQGNSA. The CDR3 DNA reads TGTGCCAGCAGCTGGTTGGGGGGGGACTACAATGAGCAGTTCTTC. Translated: CASSWLGGDYNEQFF.

The chain is built from TRBV5-4 and TRBJ2-7; D possibly corresponds to TRBD1 (8 bases). Germline-derived CDR1 and CDR2 are SGHNT and YYREEE (reference sequence). The germline V and J ends were trimmed by 6 bases and 0 bases, with 16 bases remaining between them. CDR3 length: 15 residues. CDR3 DNA sequence: TGTGCCAGCAAAAAACAGGGGGGGAGCTCCTACGAGCAGTACTTC. Its translation: CASKKQGGSSYEQYF.

The rearrangement links TRBV5-4 to TRBJ1-2, with TRBD1 identical over 9 bases. The CDR3 length is 13 residues. Looked up from germline, CDR1 is SGHNT and CDR2 is YYREEE (reference sequence). Germline trimming cut 0 bases from V and 7 bases from J; bases unmatched to any gene: 1. The CDR3 nucleotides are TGTGCCAGCAGCTTGGACAGGGGGCTTGGCTACACCTTC. It is translated as CASSLDRGLGYTF.

V is TRBV18 and J is TRBJ1-1; D is unresolved. The germline V gene has CDR1 KGHSH and CDR2 LQKENI. Between the trimmed V and J ends, which lost 2 bases and 1 base, there was a span of 5 bases. The CDR3 is made up of 13 amino acids. Written as DNA, the CDR3 is TGTGCCAGCTCACCAGAGGCGAACACTGAAGCTTTCTTT. This gives the protein CASSPEANTEAFF.

In nucleotides, the CDR3 is TGTGCCAGTAGTATAGAGAGGGATCAGCCCCAGCATTTT. Its protein is CASSIERDQPQHF. The chain recombines TRBV19 with TRBJ1-5, with unresolved D. V dropped 0 bases and J dropped 5 bases, with 5 bases sitting between them. Germline values: CDR1 LNHDA, CDR2 SQIVND (reference sequence). The CDR3 covers 13 residues.

The V gene is TRBV4-2, the J gene TRBJ2-5; TRBD2 might be the D (5 bases). With 4 bases removed from V and 1 base from J, the gap between germline ends came to 13 bases. The germline V gene encodes CDR1 LGHNA and CDR2 YNFKEQ. The CDR3 has 15 amino acids. The DNA for the CDR3 is TGTGCCAGCAGCCCATGGGCTAGCCCCCAAGAGACCCAGTACTTC. Residues: CASSPWASPQETQYF.

The V call is TRBV3-1 (or the pseudogene TRBV3-2), the J call TRBJ1-1, with D perhaps TRBD1 (6 bases). The germline V gene has CDR1 LGHDT and CDR2 YNNKEL (reference sequence). V was cut by 0 bases and J by 7 bases, with 9 bases left in between. This CDR3 is 13 amino acids long. CDR3 bases: TGTGCCAGCAGCCAAGAAGGACAGTTTGAAGCTTTCTTT. Encoded protein: CASSQEGQFEAFF.

The CDR3 DNA reads as TGTGCCAGCAGCCTCTTTGGTCCAGATAATTCACCCCTCCACTTT. This encodes CASSLFGPDNSPLHF. This chain joins TRBV7-3 and TRBJ1-6; D call uncertain. Germline CDR1 reads SGHTA; CDR2 reads FQGTGA. This CDR3 spans 15 amino acids. V lost 5 bases, J lost 5 bases, and 13 bases lay in between.

The rearrangement joins TRBV28 to TRBJ1-1; 9 bases are shared with TRBD1. The V gene's germline CDR1 is MDHEN and CDR2 SYDVKM. The CDR3 runs to 14 residues. V shed 2 bases, J shed 4 bases, and the junction held 2 bases outside the gene matches. The DNA of the CDR3 is TGTGCCAGCAGTTTACCGACAGGGGGCACTGAAGCTTTCTTT. Translated: CASSLPTGGTEAFF.

The genes are TRBV2 and TRBJ1-1, with unresolved D. Germline V CDR1 and CDR2: SNHLY, FYNNEI. V was clipped by 8 bases and J by 0 bases, with 10 bases between them. This CDR3 comprises 13 residues. As DNA, the CDR3 is TGTGCCAGCCGCGGATCGGTGAACACTGAAGCTTTCTTT. Protein product: CASRGSVNTEAFF.

This clone was seen a single time. The chain combines TRBV27 with TRBJ1-4, with D possibly TRBD1 on 6 matching bases. Looked up from germline, CDR1 is MNHEY and CDR2 is SMNVEV (reference sequence). Trimming stripped 5 bases from V and 2 bases from J, with 18 bases between. The CDR3 loop spans 17 amino acids. The CDR3 here is CASSHFQDSSTNEKLFF. The CDR3 nucleotides read TGTGCCAGCAGTCATTTCCAGGACAGTAGTACTAATGAAAAACTGTTTTTT.

This chain links TRBV19 with TRBJ1-1; D gene uncertain. The CDR3 sequence is 8 residues long. CDR1 LNHDA and CDR2 SQIVND come from the germline V gene (reference sequence). Trimming pared 8 bases from V and 10 bases from J, leaving 5 bases between. The CDR3, as DNA: TGTGCCAGTGGAGGAGCTTTCTTT. This encodes CASGGAFF.

The chain links TRBV7-9 to TRBJ1-1; 7 nucleotides align to TRBD1. CDR3 length: 15 amino acids. Germline loops: CDR1 SEHNR, CDR2 FQNEAQ (reference sequence). Trimming took 5 bases from V and 6 from J; bases not matched to a gene: 12. CDR3 DNA sequence: TGTGCCAGCAGCCCGTGGACAGGCGGTAGCCCTGAAGCTTTCTTT. This codes for CASSPWTGGSPEAFF.

The J gene is TRBJ1-4, the V gene TRBV5-5; perhaps TRBD1 as D (6 bases). The CDR3 has 15 amino acids. The germline V gene encodes CDR1 SGHKS and CDR2 YYEKEE (reference sequence). Trimming cost V 4 bases and J 8 bases, with 18 bases left between them. DNA of the CDR3: TGTGCCAGCAGCACAACAGGGACGGGCGACGAAAAACTGTTTTTT. This encodes CASSTTGTGDEKLFF.

V gene TRBV1 combines with J gene TRBJ2-3; TRBD2 is the table's D call, not checked against the DNA. TRBV1 represents a pseudogene. CDR3 length equals 17 residues. As DNA, the CDR3 is TGCACCAGCAGCCAGGGATCTAGCGAACCTAGCACAGATACGCAGTATTTT. This codes for CTSSQGSSEPSTDTQYF.

This chain uses TRBV7-3 with TRBJ2-5, with 7 bases matching TRBD2. The V gene's germline CDR1 is SGHTA and CDR2 FQGTGA. The junction had 9 bases not matched to a gene; V was cut back by 3 bases and J by 5 bases. The CDR3 is 15 residues long. This CDR3 reads CASSFQPGGRETQYF. DNA for the CDR3: TGTGCCAGCAGCTTCCAACCGGGGGGTAGGGAGACCCAGTACTTC.

The CDR3 coding sequence is TGTGCCAGCAGTTATTTAGTCGGATTTCAGGGGGCTCAAGCTTTCTTT. Translating gives CASSYLVGFQGAQAFF. The chain employs TRBV2 and TRBJ1-1, with TRBD1 matching over 8 bases. The CDR3 covers 16 residues. Per the germline V gene, CDR1 is SNHLY and CDR2 is FYNNEI. Trimming at V came to 5 bases and at J to 9 bases, leaving 17 bases not matched to a gene.